These 21 T cell receptor beta chains were sequenced from one sample in a study of identical twins. TCRdb reanalysed the 5' RACE reads using MiXCR and keeps one entry per CDR3 protein. The table has some 230,000 distinct CDR3 sequences, 6.5% seen once. These data were likewise used in another study, on T cells expressing NK-cell markers.

Sequences were obtained from CD8+ T cells sorted from blood. The receptors derive from a woman aged 18-35 years in good health.

The sample holds a few counts of this clonotype. The chain links TRBV6-6 to TRBJ1-1, with unresolved D. The CDR3 runs 13 residues. V lost 0 bases to trimming and J lost 11 bases, with 13 bases between them. Germline V gene sequence: CDR1 MNHNY, CDR2 SVGAGI (reference sequence). Here the CDR3 reads CASSYSGGGGAFF. As DNA, the CDR3 is TGTGCCAGCAGTTACTCCGGCGGAGGAGGGGCTTTCTTT.

This clonotype was observed a few times. The rearrangement links TRBV6-1 to TRBJ2-1; tentatively, D is TRBD2 (6 bases). The germline V gene encodes CDR1 MNHNS and CDR2 SASEGT. CDR3 size: 13 residues. Trimming removed 8 bases at V and 7 bases at J, with 15 bases between. In DNA, the CDR3 is TGTGCCAGCCAAGGACATCGGGGGAATGAGCAGTTCTTC. Its protein is CASQGHRGNEQFF.

This clonotype has a count of ten or more. This sequence joins TRBV7-2 and TRBJ2-5; no definite D call. This CDR3 has 17 residues. Germline-derived CDR1 and CDR2 are SGHTA and FQGNSA. Trimming removed 0 bases at V and 2 bases at J, with 16 bases between. The CDR3 loop is CASSLALTTLGQETQYF. DNA of the CDR3: TGTGCCAGCAGCTTAGCGCTAACAACACTGGGGCAAGAGACCCAGTACTTC.

The chain links TRBV7-2 to TRBJ1-1, with a tentative D call TRBD1 (5 bases). Germline CDR1 SGHTA, CDR2 FQGNSA. The V gene lost 7 bases and the J gene lost 5 bases, with 17 bases spanning the gap. This CDR3 region has 14 residues. CDR3 DNA: TGTGCCAGCACTTTGGGGGTTGGGGAAACTGAAGCTTTCTTT. Amino acids: CASTLGVGETEAFF.

The chain joins TRBV21-1 to TRBJ2-4; whether TRBD2, the table's D call, matches the DNA was not checked. TRBV21-1 is a pseudogene locus. This CDR3 is 17 amino acids long. CDR3 residues: CASSKAIGTSTAVHKYF. As DNA, the CDR3 is TGTGCCAGCAGCAAAGCGATCGGGACTAGCACCGCTGTACATAAGTACTTC.

In its sample, this clonotype was seen a few times. The CDR3 DNA sequence: TGCGCCAGCAGCCAAAAGGGGGGAGGATCCTACAATGAGCAGTTCTTC. Translating it yields CASSQKGGGSYNEQFF. The chain links TRBV4-1 to TRBJ2-1, with D perhaps being TRBD1 or TRBD2 (6 bases each). This CDR3 is 16 amino acids long. Germline V lookup: CDR1 MGHRA, CDR2 YSYEKL. V shed 2 bases and J shed 1 base, with 12 bases lying between them.

The rearrangement uses TRBV11-2 and TRBJ2-5, with D tentatively TRBD1 (6 bases). Deletions cut 4 bases from V and 3 bases from J, with 9 bases between. The CDR3 covers 13 residues. Germline V gives CDR1 SGHAT, CDR2 FQNNGV. The CDR3 loop is CASSSRTEETQYF. The CDR3, as DNA: TGTGCCAGCAGCTCGAGGACAGAAGAGACCCAGTACTTC.

The rearrangement joins TRBV12-3 or TRBV12-4 to TRBJ2-5, with unresolved D. Trimming took off 8 bases at V and 5 bases at J, with 12 bases between the two ends. This CDR3 is 12 amino acids long. The CDR3 sequence: CASSIGPETQYF. CDR3 bases: TGTGCCAGCTCGATAGGACCCGAGACCCAGTACTTC.

The table lists this clonotype with many counts. The chain links TRBV5-5 to TRBJ2-2; 8 bases map to TRBD1. V dropped 3 bases and J dropped 9; count of bases not matched to a gene: 1. This CDR3 spans 12 amino acids. Germline V gene lookup returns CDR1 SGHKS and CDR2 YYEKEE (reference sequence). The CDR3 loop is CASSWTGRELFF. CDR3 DNA sequence: TGTGCCAGCAGCTGGACAGGGAGGGAGCTGTTTTTT. Drawing the rest from reference TRBV5-5 and TRBJ2-2, the complete variable domain is DAGVTQSPTHLIKTRGQQVTLRCSPISGHKSVSWYQQVLGQGPQFIFQYYEKEERGRGNFPDRFSARQFPNYSSELNVNALLLGDSALYLCASSWTGRELFFGEGSRLTVL.

The V call is TRBV12-5, the J call TRBJ1-1; the D is unclear. The V gene lost 4 bases and the J gene lost 6 bases, with 15 bases spanning the gap. The CDR3 runs 14 residues. Per the germline V gene, CDR1 is LGHNT and CDR2 is FRNRAP. CDR3 coding DNA: TGTGCTAGTGGTTCGTTCAACGAGAAAGCTGAAGCTTTCTTT. Translating it yields CASGSFNEKAEAFF.

This clonotype was seen a single time. The chain couples TRBV14 to TRBJ2-1, with 12 bases identical to TRBD1. There are 22 residues in the CDR3. Germline V gene lookup returns CDR1 SGHDN and CDR2 FVKESK. J was trimmed by 8 bases and V by 0 bases; bases with no gene match: 23. The CDR3 sequence: CASSQEKLVWDRGQYLGHEQFF. In DNA form, the CDR3 reads TGTGCCAGCAGCCAAGAGAAATTAGTCTGGGACAGGGGGCAGTACCTAGGCCATGAGCAGTTCTTC.

The chain is built from TRBV4-3 and TRBJ2-1; 7 bases match TRBD1. J was trimmed by 2 bases and V by 4 bases; bases with no gene match: 8. CDR1 and CDR2 (germline): LGHNA, YSLEER. This CDR3 region has 16 residues. In nucleotides, the CDR3 is TGCGCCAGCAGCCCAGAGGGGGCTCGTGCCTACAATGAGCAGTTCTTC. Protein product: CASSPEGARAYNEQFF.

This clonotype has only a few counts. V is TRBV5-5 and J is TRBJ1-1; 9 bases map to TRBD1. There are 14 residues in the CDR3. Trimming at V came to 8 bases and at J to 1 base, leaving 6 bases not matched to a gene. Germline V lookup: CDR1 SGHKS, CDR2 YYEKEE (reference sequence). CDR3 coding DNA: TGTGCCAGTACAACAGGGGGCGGGAACACTGAAGCTTTCTTT. Encoded protein: CASTTGGGNTEAFF.

This clonotype was seen a handful of times. V is TRBV29-1 and J is TRBJ2-3; 8 bases align to TRBD2. Germline-derived CDR1 and CDR2 are SQVTM and ANQGSEA. This CDR3 has 15 residues. Losses at the gene ends were 3 bases for V and 6 bases for J; bases not matched to a gene: 11. CDR3 nucleotide sequence: TGCAGCGTTGAGGCTAGGGGCGGGAGGAAGGATACGCAGTATTTT. Encoded protein: CSVEARGGRKDTQYF.

This clonotype was seen more than once but under ten times. V usage is TRBV7-8 and J usage is TRBJ1-2; D might be TRBD1 (6 bases). V lost 3 bases, J lost 6 bases, and 14 bases lay in between. The CDR3 is 14 amino acids. Germline loops: CDR1 SGHVS, CDR2 FQNEAQ. CDR3 in amino acids: CASSFLRGRDGYTF. CDR3 sequence (DNA): TGTGCCAGCAGCTTCCTCCGGGGGCGGGATGGCTACACCTTC.

The genes are TRBV27 and TRBJ1-2; unclear D gene. Germline V CDR1 and CDR2: MNHEY, SMNVEV (reference sequence). V was pared by 3 bases and J by 7 bases, with 12 bases between. The length of the CDR3 is 13 residues. In DNA, the CDR3 is TGTGCCAGCAGTTTCGAGAGCAGCACTGGCTACACCTTC. Translated: CASSFESSTGYTF.

There are many counts of this clonotype. CDR3: CASSYPGRVTEAFF. The CDR3 coding sequence is TGTGCCAGCAGTTATCCAGGGAGAGTCACTGAAGCTTTCTTT. V and J are TRBV6-2 or TRBV6-3 and TRBJ1-1; tentatively, D is TRBD1 (5 bases). Between the trimmed V and J ends, which lost 3 bases and 4 bases, there was a span of 12 bases. The CDR3 covers 14 residues. Per the germline V gene, CDR1 is MNHEY and CDR2 is SVGEGT.

In its sample, this clonotype was seen many times. The J gene is TRBJ2-7, the V gene TRBV29-1; 9 nucleotides line up with TRBD1. Germline values: CDR1 SQVTM, CDR2 ANQGSEA. CDR3 length: 14 amino acids. The ends lost 6 bases at V and 2 bases at J; junction bases unmatched: 8. CDR3 DNA: TGCAGCGTGCCCGGGACAGGGTCCCCCTACGAGCAGTACTTC. This encodes CSVPGTGSPYEQYF.

Remarks on this clonotype: Compared with germline, one end of the junction differs, possibly owing to a read error. This rearrangement joins TRBV29-1 to TRBJ2-2, with a tentative D call TRBD1 (5 bases). The CDR3 consists of 13 residues. Germline CDR1 reads SQVTM; CDR2 reads ANQGSEA. The CDR3 nucleotides read TGCAGCGTTATACAGGCAAACACCTGGGAGCTGTTTTTT. It specifies CSVIQANTWELFF.

This clonotype occurred many times. V gene TRBV12-3 or TRBV12-4 combines with J gene TRBJ1-2; no clear D gene. The CDR3 runs 15 residues. The V end was cut by 5 bases, the J end by 3 bases, with 16 bases between. CDR3 protein: CASSPRGFPDYGYTF. CDR3 coding DNA: TGTGCCAGCAGTCCTCGAGGGTTCCCCGACTATGGCTACACCTTC.

The chain joins TRBV29-1 to TRBJ2-5, with D hard to call. The CDR3 covers 11 residues. The germline gives CDR1 SQVTM, CDR2 ANQGSEA. V was cut by 5 bases and J by 5 bases, with 9 bases left in between. As DNA, the CDR3 is TGCAGCGTTCCTTTAATGGAGACCCAGTACTTC. This gives the protein CSVPLMETQYF.